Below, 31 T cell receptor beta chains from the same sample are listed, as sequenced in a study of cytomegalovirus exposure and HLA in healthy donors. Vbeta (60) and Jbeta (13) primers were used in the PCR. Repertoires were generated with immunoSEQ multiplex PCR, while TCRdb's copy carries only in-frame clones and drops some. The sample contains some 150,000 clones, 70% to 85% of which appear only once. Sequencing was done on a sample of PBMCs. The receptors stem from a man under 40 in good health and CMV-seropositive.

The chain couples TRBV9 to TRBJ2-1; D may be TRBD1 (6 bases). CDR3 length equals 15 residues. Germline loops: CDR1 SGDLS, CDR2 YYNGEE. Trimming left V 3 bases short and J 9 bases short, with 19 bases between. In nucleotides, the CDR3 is TGTGCCAGCAGCGAAGGAGGACAGTATTTTAGTGAGCAGTTCTTC. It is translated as CASSEGGQYFSEQFF.

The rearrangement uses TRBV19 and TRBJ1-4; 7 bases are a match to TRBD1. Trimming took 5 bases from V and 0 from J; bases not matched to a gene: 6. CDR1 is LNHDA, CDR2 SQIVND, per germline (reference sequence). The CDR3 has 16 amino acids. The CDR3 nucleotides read TGTGCCAGTAGTCTTGGGACAGCTGCAACTAATGAAAAACTGTTTTTT. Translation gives CASSLGTAATNEKLFF.

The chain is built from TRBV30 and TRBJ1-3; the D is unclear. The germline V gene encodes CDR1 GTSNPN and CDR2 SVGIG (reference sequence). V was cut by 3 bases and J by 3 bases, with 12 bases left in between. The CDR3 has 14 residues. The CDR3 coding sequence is TGTGCCTGGAGGGCCACAGTGCTTGGAAACACCATATATTTT. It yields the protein CAWRATVLGNTIYF.

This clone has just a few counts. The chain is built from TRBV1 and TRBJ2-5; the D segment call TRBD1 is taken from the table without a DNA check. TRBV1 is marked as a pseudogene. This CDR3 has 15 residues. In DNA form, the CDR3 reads TGCACCAGCAGCCTTGGCCGGGACAAAGAGGAGACCCAGTACTTC. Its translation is CTSSLGRDKEETQYF.

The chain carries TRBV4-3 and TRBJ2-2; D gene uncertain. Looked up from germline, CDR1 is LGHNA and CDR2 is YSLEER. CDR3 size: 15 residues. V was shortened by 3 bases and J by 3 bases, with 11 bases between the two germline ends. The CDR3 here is CASSQKLQDTGELFF. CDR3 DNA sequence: TGCGCCAGCAGCCAGAAACTACAAGACACCGGGGAGCTGTTTTTT.

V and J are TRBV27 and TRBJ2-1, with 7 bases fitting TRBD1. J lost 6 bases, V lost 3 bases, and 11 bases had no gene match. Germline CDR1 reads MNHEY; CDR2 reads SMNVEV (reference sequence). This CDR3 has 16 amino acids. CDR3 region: CASSFQTGVKINEQFF. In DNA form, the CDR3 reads TGTGCCAGCAGTTTCCAAACAGGGGTCAAGATCAATGAGCAGTTCTTC.

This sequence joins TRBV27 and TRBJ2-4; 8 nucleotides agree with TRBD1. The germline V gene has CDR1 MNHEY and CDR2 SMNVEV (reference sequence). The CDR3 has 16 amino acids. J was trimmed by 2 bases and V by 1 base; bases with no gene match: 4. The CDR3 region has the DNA TGTGCCAGCAGTTTATTAGGGACAGGAACCAAAAACATTCAGTACTTC. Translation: CASSLLGTGTKNIQYF.

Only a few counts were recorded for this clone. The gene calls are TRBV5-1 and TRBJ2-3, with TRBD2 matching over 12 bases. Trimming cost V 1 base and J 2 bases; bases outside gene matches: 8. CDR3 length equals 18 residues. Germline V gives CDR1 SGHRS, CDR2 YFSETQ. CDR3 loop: CASSLWLAGGVYTDTQYF. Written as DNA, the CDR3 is TGCGCCAGCAGCTTGTGGCTAGCGGGGGGGGTCTACACAGATACGCAGTATTTT.

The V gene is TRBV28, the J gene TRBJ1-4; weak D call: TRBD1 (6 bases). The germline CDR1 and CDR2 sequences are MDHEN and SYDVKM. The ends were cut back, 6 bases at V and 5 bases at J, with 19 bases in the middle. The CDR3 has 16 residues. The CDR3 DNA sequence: TGTGCCAGCAGCCCGGGGGGCTTGGGCGGGAATGAAAAACTGTTTTTT. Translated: CASSPGGLGGNEKLFF.

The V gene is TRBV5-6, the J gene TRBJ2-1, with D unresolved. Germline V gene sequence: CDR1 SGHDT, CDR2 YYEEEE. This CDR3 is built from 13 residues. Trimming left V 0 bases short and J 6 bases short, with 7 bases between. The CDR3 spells CASSLARSNEQFF. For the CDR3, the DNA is TGTGCCAGCAGCTTGGCCAGGTCCAATGAGCAGTTCTTC.

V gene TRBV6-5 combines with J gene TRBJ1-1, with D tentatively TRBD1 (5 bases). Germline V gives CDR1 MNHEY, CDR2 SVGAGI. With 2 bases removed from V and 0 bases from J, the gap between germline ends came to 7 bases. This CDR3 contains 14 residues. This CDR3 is CASSYGGVNTEAFF. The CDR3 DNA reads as TGTGCCAGCAGTTACGGGGGGGTGAACACTGAAGCTTTCTTT.

In DNA form, the CDR3 reads TGTGCCAGCAGTGGGGGGTGGGCTGAGCAGTTCTTC. It codes for CASSGGWAEQFF. The V and J genes are TRBV28 and TRBJ2-1; the D gene is possibly TRBD2 (6 bases). Trimming took off 5 bases at V and 9 bases at J, with 11 bases between the two ends. Germline values: CDR1 MDHEN, CDR2 SYDVKM. This CDR3 has 12 residues. The whole variable domain, remainder taken from reference TRBV28 and TRBJ2-1, is DVKVTQSSRYLVKRTGEKVFLECVQDMDHENMFWYRQDPGLGLRLIYFSYDVKMKEKGDIPEGYSVSREKKERFSLILESASTNQTSMYLCASSGGWAEQFFGPGTRLTVL.

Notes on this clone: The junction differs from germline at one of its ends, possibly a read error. The CDR3 sequence: CASSPGDGWPPLF. CDR3 nucleotide sequence: TGTGCCAGCAGCCCAGGGGACGGGTGGCCCCCCCTCTTC. The chain joins TRBV7-3 to TRBJ2-1, with a tentative D call TRBD1 (6 bases). In germline, CDR1 is SGHTA, CDR2 FQGTGA. The CDR3 totals 13 residues.

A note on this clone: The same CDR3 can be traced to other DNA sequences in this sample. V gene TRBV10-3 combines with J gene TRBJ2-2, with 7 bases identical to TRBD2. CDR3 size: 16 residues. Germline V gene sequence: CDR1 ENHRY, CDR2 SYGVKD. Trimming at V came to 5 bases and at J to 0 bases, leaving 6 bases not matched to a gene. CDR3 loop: CAISSTGTTNTGELFF. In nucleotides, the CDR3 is TGTGCCATCAGTTCCACCGGGACTACGAACACCGGGGAGCTGTTTTTT.

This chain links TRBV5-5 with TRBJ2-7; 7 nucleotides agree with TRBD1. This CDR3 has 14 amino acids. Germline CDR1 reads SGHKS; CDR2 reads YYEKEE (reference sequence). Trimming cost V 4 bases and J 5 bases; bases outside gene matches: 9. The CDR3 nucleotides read TGTGCCAGCAGCACCCGGGACAGTTTCGACGAGCAGTACTTC. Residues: CASSTRDSFDEQYF. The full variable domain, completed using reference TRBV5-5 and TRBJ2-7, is DAGVTQSPTHLIKTRGQQVTLRCSPISGHKSVSWYQQVLGQGPQFIFQYYEKEERGRGNFPDRFSARQFPNYSSELNVNALLLGDSALYLCASSTRDSFDEQYFGPGTRLTVT.

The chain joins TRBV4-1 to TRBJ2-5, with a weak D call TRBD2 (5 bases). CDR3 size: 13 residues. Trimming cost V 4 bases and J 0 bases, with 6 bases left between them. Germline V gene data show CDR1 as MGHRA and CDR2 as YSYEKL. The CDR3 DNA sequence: TGCGCCAGCAGCCGAGCGGACCAAGAGACCCAGTACTTC. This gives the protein CASSRADQETQYF.

The CDR3 coding sequence is TGTGCCAGCAGCTTAGAAGTCCAGTGGTTCTTC. It specifies CASSLEVQWFF. This sequence joins TRBV7-6 and TRBJ2-1, with unresolved D. The CDR3 is 11 residues long. Trimming cost V 1 base and J 15 bases, with 10 bases left between them. CDR1 and CDR2 (germline): SGHVS, FNYEAQ. Variable domain in full (rest from reference TRBV7-6 and TRBJ2-1): GAGVSQSPRYKVTKRGQDVALRCDPISGHVSLYWYRQALGQGPEFLTYFNYEAQQDKSGLPNDRFSAERPEGSISTLTIQRTEQRDSAMYRCASSLEVQWFFGPGTRLTVL.

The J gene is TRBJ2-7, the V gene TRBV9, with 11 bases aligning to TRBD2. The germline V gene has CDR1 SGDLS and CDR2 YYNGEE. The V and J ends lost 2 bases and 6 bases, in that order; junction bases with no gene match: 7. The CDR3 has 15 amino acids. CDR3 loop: CASSVSGGAGGEQYF. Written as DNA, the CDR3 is TGTGCCAGCAGCGTTAGCGGGGGGGCGGGAGGCGAGCAGTACTTC.

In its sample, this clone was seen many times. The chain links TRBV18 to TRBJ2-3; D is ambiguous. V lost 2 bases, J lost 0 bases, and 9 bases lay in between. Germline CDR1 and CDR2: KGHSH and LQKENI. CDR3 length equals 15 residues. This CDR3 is CASSPRLESTDTQYF. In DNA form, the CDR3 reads TGTGCCAGCTCACCAAGGCTAGAAAGCACAGATACGCAGTATTTT.

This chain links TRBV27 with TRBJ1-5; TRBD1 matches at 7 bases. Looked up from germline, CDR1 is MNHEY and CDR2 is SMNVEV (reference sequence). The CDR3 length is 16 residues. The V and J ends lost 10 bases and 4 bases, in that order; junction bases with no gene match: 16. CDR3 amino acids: CATPTGLIRSNQPQHF. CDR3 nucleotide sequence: TGTGCCACCCCGACAGGGCTCATCCGTTCGAATCAGCCCCAGCATTTT.

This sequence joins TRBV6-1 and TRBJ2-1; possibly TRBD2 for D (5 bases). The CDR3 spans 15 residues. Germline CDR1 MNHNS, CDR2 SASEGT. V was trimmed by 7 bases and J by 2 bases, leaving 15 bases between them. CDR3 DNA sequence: TGTGCCAGCAAAGAACTGACTAACCCCTACAATGAGCAGTTCTTC. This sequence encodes CASKELTNPYNEQFF.

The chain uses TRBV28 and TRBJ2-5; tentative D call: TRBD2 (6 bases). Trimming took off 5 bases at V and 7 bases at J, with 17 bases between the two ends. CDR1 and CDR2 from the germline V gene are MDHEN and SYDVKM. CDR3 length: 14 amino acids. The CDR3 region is CASSTAGTLGTQYF. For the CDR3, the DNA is TGTGCCAGCAGTACGGCGGGGACCTTGGGGACCCAGTACTTC. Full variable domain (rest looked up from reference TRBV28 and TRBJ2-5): DVKVTQSSRYLVKRTGEKVFLECVQDMDHENMFWYRQDPGLGLRLIYFSYDVKMKEKGDIPEGYSVSREKKERFSLILESASTNQTSMYLCASSTAGTLGTQYFGPGTRLLVL.

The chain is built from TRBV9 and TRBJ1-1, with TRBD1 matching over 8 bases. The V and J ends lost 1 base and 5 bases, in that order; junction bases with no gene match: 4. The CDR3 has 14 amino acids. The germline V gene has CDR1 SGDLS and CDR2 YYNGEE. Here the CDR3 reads CASSVRTGGTEAFF. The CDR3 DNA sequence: TGTGCCAGCAGCGTACGTACAGGGGGGACTGAAGCTTTCTTT. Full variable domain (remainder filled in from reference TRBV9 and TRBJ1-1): DSGVTQTPKHLITATGQRVTLRCSPRSGDLSVYWYQQSLDQGLQFLIQYYNGEERAKGNILERFSAQQFPDLHSELNLSSLELGDSALYFCASSVRTGGTEAFFGQGTRLTVV.

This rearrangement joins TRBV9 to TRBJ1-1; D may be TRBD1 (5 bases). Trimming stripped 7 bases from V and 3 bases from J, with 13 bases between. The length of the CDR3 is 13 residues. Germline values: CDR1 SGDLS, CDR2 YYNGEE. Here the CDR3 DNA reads TGTGCCAGCTCCCTGGGAGGGGACACTGAAGCTTTCTTT. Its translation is CASSLGGDTEAFF.

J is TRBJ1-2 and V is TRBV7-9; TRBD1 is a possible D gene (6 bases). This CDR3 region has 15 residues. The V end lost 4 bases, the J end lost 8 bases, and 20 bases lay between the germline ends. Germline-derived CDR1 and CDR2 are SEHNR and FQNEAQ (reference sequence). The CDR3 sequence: CASSWARGDSYGYTF. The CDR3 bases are TGTGCCAGCAGCTGGGCCAGGGGCGATTCGTACGGCTACACCTTC.

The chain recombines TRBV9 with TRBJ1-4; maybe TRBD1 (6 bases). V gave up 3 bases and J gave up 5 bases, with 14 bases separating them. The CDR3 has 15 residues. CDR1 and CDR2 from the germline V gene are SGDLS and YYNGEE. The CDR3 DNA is TGTGCCAGCAGCGCCATCGGGACATTGAATGAAAAACTGTTTTTT. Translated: CASSAIGTLNEKLFF.

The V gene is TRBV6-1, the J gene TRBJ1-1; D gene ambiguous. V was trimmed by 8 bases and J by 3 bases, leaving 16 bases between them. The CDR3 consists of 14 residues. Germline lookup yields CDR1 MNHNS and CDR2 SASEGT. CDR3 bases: TGTGCCAGCGGGAGGCAGGCTCGGGACACTGAAGCTTTCTTT. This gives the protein CASGRQARDTEAFF.

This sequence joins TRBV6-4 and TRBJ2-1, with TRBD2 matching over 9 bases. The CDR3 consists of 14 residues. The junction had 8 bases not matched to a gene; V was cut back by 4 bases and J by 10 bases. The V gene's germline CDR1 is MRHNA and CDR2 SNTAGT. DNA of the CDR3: TGTGCCAGCAGTGTCAGCGGGGGGTCAGGAGAGCAGTTCTTC. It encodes CASSVSGGSGEQFF.

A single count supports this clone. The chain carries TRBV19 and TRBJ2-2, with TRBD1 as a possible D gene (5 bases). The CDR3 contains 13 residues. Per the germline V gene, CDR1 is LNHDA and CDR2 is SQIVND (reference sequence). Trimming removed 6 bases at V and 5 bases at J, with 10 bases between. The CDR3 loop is CASSWTNTGELFF. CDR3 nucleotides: TGTGCCAGTAGCTGGACAAATACCGGGGAGCTGTTTTTT.

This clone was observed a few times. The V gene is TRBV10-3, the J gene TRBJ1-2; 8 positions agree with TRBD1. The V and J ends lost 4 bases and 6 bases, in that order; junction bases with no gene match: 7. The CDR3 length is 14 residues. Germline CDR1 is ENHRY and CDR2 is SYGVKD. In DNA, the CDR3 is TGTGCCATCAGTGGGGACAGGAAACCCAATGGCTACACCTTC. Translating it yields CAISGDRKPNGYTF.

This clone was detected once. Here the CDR3 DNA reads TGTGCCAGCAGTGGGGGGGGCGCCGATGAGACCCAGTACTTC. Amino acids: CASSGGGADETQYF. J is TRBJ2-5 and V is TRBV2; D may be TRBD2 (7 bases). The V end was cut by 4 bases, the J end by 5 bases, with 14 bases between. The CDR3 contains 14 residues. Germline CDR1 is SNHLY and CDR2 is FYNNEI.